The following is a T cell receptor (beta chain) sequence with its context. The antigen is unknown. Time point given: pre-sensitization, week 0. This sample's treatment: therapeutic diphenylcyclopropenone sensitization with weekly scalp DPC. The data were taken from a study of human T cells and chemical hapten exposure. Study-level findings and limits: Expanded TCRs formed significantly more large CDR3 similarity clusters than controls.

Deletions cut 7 bases from V and 5 bases from J, with 23 bases between. This CDR3 region has 15 residues. Germline loops: CDR1 SQVTM, CDR2 ANQGSEA. MiXCR, run by TCRdb on the RACE reads, gives a single entry per CDR3 protein. The sample has about 290,000 distinct CDR3 sequences; almost 8% are singletons. This TCR came from a man aged 18 to 30 with alopecia areata. Some clones in this sample may be carry-over from other donors' samples. The specimen was whole blood, collected in connection with sensitization to the hapten diphenylcyclopropenone (DPC). V and J are TRBV29-1 and TRBJ1-2; a weak D match, TRBD1 (5 bases). The chain's CDR3 is CSALGGQGDEYGYTF. The CDR3 bases are TGCAGCGCCCTGGGCGGGCAGGGAGACGAATATGGCTACACCTTC.